This TCR beta chain was captured by sequencing in a study of control samples from healthy donors and cancer patients. Clones were read by immunoSEQ multiplex PCR, and TCRdb kept only the in-frame ones, dropping some. The top ten hold 7.1% of the sample, which has some 150,000 clones, 91% seen once. This CDR3 region has 19 residues. Germline V gene data show CDR1 as MGHRA and CDR2 as YSYEKL. The V and J ends lost 0 bases and 5 bases, in that order; junction bases with no gene match: 17. The chain has TRBV4-1 and TRBJ1-1; 8 bases are shared with TRBD1. Sample: blood. The TCR sequence derives from a man aged 18 to 30 in good health. CDR3 bases: TGCGCCAGCAGCCAAGATCTAGTCGAGCAGGGGGCGATCGCGACTGAAGCTTTCTTT. This sequence encodes CASSQDLVEQGAIATEAFF.